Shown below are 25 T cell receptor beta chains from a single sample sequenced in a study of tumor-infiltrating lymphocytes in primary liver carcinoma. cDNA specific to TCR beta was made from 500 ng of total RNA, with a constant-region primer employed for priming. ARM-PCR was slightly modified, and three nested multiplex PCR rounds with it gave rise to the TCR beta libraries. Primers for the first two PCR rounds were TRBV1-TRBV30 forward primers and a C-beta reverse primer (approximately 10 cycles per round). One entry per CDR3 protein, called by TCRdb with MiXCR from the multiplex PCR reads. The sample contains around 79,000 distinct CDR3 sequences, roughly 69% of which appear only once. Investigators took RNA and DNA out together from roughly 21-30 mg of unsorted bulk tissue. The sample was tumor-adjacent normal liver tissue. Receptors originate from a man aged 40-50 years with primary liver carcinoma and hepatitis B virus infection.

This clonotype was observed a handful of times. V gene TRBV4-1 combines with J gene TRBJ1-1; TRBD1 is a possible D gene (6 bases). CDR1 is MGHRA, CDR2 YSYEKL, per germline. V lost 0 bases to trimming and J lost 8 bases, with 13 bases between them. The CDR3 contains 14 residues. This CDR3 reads CASSQDCRGLEAFF. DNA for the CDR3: TGCGCCAGCAGCCAAGACTGCAGGGGATTAGAAGCTTTCTTT.

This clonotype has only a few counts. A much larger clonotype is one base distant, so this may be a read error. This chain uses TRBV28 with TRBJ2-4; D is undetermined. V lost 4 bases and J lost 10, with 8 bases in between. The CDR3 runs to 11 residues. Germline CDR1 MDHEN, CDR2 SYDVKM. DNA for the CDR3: TGTGCCAGCAGTTCGGTAGTTATTCAGTACTTC. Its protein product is CASSSVVIQYF.

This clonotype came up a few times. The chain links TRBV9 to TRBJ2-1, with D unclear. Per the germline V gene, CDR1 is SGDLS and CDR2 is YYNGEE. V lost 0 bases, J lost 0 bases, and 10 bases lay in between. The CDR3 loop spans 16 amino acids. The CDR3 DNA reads TGTGCCAGCAGCGTAGGCATAGGGTCCTCCTACAATGAGCAGTTCTTC. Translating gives CASSVGIGSSYNEQFF. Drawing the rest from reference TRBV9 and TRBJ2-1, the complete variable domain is DSGVTQTPKHLITATGQRVTLRCSPRSGDLSVYWYQQSLDQGLQFLIQYYNGEERAKGNILERFSAQQFPDLHSELNLSSLELGDSALYFCASSVGIGSSYNEQFFGPGTRLTVL.

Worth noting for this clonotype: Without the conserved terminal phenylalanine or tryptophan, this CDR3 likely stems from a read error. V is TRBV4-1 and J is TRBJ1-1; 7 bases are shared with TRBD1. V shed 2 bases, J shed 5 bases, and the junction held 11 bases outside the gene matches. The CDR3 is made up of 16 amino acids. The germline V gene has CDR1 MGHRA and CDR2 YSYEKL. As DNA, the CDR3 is TGCGCCAGCAGCCAAAAAGGGGGCGTACTGTGGACTGAAGCTTTCATT. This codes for CASSQKGGVLWTEAFI.

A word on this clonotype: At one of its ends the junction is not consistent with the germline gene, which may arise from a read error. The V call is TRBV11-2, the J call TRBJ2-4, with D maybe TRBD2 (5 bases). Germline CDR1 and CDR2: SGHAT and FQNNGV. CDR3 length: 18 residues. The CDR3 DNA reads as TGTGACAGCAGCCCAACTAGGGCTTCCACGGTGGCCAAAAACGTTCAGTACTTC. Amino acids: CDSSPTRASTVAKNVQYF.

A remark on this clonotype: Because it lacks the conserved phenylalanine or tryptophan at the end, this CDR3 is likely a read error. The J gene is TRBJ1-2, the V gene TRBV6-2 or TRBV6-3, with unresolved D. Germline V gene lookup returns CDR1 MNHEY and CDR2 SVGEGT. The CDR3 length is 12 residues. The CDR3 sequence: CAYLRVGYGYTL. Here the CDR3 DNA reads TGTGCCTACCTGAGGGTCGGCTATGGTTACACCCTC.

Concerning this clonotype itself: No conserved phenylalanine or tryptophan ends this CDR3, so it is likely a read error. CDR3 DNA sequence: TGTGCCAGCAGGAACACAGATACGCAGTATTCT. Translation gives CASRNTDTQYS. The chain combines TRBV6-5 with TRBJ2-3; no definite D call. Germline V lookup: CDR1 MNHEY, CDR2 SVGAGI. V shed 6 bases and J shed 2 bases, with 3 bases lying between them. CDR3 size: 11 residues.

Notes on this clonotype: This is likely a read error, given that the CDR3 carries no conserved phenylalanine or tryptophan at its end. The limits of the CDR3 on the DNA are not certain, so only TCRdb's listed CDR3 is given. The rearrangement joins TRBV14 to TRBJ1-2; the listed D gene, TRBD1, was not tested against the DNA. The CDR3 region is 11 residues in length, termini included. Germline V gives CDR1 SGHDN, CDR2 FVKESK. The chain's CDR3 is CASSSGPRITL.

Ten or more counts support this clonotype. The CDR3 nucleotides read TGTGCCAGCAGTCCTAACGTGGGACAGCAAGAGACCCAGTACTTC. This codes for CASSPNVGQQETQYF. The rearrangement joins TRBV28 to TRBJ2-5; 7 nucleotides align to TRBD1. V shed 5 bases, J shed 2 bases, and the junction held 8 bases outside the gene matches. Germline assignment: CDR1 MDHEN and CDR2 SYDVKM. The CDR3 has 15 amino acids.

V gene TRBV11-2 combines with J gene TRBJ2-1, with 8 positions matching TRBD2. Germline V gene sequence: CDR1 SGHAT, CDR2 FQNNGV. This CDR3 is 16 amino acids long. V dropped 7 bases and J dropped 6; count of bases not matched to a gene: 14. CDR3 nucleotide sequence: TGTGCCAGCAACCCCGTGGCGGGAGGTTATGGCAATGAGCAGTTCTTC. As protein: CASNPVAGGYGNEQFF.

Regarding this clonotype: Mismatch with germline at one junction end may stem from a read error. CDR3 nucleotides: TGCAGCGCGGGACAAGGGGTCTCCAACGAGCAGTACTTC. Its protein is CSAGQGVSNEQYF. This rearrangement joins TRBV29-1 to TRBJ2-7, with TRBD1 as a possible D gene (6 bases). Germline V lookup: CDR1 SQVTM, CDR2 ANQGSEA. The CDR3 covers 13 residues.

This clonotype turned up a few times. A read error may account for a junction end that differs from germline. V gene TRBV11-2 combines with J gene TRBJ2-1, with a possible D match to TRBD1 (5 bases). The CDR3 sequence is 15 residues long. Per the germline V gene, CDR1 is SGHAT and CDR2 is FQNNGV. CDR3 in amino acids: CVSSRPRDKDNEQFF. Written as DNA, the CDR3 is TGTGTCAGCAGCCGACCTAGGGATAAGGACAATGAGCAATTCTTC.

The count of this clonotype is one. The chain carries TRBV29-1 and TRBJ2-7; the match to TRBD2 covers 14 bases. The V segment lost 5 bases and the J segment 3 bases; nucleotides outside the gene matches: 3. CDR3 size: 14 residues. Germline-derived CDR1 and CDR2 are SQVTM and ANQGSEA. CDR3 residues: CSVMGLAGDYEQYF. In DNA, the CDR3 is TGCAGCGTTATGGGACTAGCGGGGGACTACGAGCAGTACTTC.

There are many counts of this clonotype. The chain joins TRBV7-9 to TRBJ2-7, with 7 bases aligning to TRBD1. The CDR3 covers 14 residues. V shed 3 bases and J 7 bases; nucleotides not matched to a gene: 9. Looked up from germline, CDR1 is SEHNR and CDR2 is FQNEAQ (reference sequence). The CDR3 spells CASSFDRDVGEQYF. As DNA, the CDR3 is TGTGCCAGCAGCTTCGACAGGGATGTTGGGGAGCAGTACTTC.

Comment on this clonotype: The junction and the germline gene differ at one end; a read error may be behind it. The CDR3, as DNA: TGTGCGAGCAGCCAACACGGACTAGCGGGAATCGGGTCCTACGAGCAGTACTTC. This codes for CASSQHGLAGIGSYEQYF. The J gene is TRBJ2-7, the V gene TRBV4-2; 12 bases are shared with TRBD2. CDR1 LGHNA and CDR2 YNFKEQ come from the germline V gene. This CDR3 comprises 18 residues.

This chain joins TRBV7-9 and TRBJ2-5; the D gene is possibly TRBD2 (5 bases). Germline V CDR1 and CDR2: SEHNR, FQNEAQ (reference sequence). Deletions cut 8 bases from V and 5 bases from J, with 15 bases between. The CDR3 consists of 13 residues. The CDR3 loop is CASERARRETQYF. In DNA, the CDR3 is TGTGCCAGCGAGAGGGCCAGGCGGGAGACCCAGTACTTC.

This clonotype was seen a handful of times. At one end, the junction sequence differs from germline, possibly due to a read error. This chain's CDR3 is CASSLGANDQFF. Written as DNA, the CDR3 is TGCGCCAGCAGCTTGGGTGCAAATGATCAGTTCTTC. The chain combines TRBV5-1 with TRBJ2-1; D remains ambiguous. The CDR3 extends over 12 amino acids. Germline values: CDR1 SGHRS, CDR2 YFSETQ.

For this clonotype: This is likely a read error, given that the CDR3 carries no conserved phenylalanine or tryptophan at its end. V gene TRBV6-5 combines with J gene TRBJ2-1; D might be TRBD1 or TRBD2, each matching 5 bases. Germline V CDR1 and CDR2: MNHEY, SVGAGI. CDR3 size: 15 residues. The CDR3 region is CVSSPGPLTRNEQFL. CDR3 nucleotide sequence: TGTGTCAGCAGTCCGGGACCACTAACACGCAATGAGCAGTTCTTG.

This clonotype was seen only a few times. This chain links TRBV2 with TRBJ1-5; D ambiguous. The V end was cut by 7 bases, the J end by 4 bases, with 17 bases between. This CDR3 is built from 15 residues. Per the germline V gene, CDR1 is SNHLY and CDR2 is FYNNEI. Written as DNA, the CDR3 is TGTGCCAGCACCCTCAATAGGGCAGCTAATCAGCCCCAGCATTTT. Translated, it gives CASTLNRAANQPQHF.

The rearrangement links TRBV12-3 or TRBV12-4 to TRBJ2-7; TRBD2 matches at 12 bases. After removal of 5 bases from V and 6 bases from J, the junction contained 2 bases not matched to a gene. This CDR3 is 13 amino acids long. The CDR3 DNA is TGTGCCAGCAGTAGACTAGCGGGAGTCGAGCAGTACTTC. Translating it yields CASSRLAGVEQYF.

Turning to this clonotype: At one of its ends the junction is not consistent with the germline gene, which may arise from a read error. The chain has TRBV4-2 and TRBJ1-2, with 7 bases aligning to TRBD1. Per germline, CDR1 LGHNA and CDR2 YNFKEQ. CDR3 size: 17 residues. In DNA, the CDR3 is TGTGCCAGCAGCCAAGCTCACGGGACAGTGGTTGGCTATGGCTATACCTTC. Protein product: CASSQAHGTVVGYGYTF.

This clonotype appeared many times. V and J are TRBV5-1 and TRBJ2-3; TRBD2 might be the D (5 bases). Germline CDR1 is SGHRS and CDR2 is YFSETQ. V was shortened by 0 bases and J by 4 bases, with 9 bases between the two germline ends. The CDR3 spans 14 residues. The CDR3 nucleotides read TGCGCCAGCAGCTTGGCTGGAGGCGCAGATACGCAGTATTTT. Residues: CASSLAGGADTQYF.

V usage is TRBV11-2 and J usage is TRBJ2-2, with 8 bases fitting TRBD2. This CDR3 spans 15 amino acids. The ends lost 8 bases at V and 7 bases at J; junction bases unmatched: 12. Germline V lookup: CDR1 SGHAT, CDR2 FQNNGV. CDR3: CASLVPAGVGGELFF. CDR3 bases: TGTGCCAGCTTAGTTCCAGCGGGAGTGGGCGGGGAGCTGTTTTTT.

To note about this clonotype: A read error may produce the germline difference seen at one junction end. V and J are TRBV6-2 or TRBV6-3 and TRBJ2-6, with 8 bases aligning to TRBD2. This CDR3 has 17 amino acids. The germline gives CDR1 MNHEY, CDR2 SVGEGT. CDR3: CASSYRRGVAGANLLTF. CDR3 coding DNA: TGTGCCAGCAGTTACCGGCGGGGGGTTGCTGGGGCCAACCTCCTGACTTTC.

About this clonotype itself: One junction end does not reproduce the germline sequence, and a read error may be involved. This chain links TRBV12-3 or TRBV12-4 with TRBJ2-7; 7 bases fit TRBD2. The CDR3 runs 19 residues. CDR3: CASSFSRAKRERLSYEQYF. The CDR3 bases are TGTGCTAGCAGTTTCTCAAGGGCGAAGCGGGAACGTTTATCATACGAGCAGTACTTC.